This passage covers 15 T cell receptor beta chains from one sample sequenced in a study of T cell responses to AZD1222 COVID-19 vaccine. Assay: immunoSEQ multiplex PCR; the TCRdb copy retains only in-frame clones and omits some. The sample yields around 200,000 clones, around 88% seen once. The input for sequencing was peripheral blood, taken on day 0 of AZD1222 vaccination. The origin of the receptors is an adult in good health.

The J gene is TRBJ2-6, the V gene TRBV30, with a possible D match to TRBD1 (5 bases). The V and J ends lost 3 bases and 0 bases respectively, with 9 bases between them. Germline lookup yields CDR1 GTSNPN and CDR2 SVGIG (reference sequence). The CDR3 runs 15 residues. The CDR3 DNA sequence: TGTGCCTGGAGCACAGGAGTCTCTGGGGCCAACGTCCTGACTTTC. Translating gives CAWSTGVSGANVLTF.

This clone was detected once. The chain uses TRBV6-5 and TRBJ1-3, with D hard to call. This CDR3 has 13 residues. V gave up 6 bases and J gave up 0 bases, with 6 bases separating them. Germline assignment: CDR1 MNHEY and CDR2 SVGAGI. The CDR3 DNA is TGTGCCAGCAGGACGACCTCTGGAAACACCATATATTTT. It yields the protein CASRTTSGNTIYF.

CDR3 coding DNA: TGTGCCAGCAGCTTAAAGGCAGCCTTGAACACTGAAGCTTTCTTT. Amino acid sequence: CASSLKAALNTEAFF. This rearrangement joins TRBV7-6 to TRBJ1-1, with unresolved D. Germline lookup yields CDR1 SGHVS and CDR2 FNYEAQ. The V and J ends lost 2 bases and 0 bases respectively, with 10 bases between them. This CDR3 is 15 amino acids long. Full variable domain (missing parts from reference TRBV7-6 and TRBJ1-1): GAGVSQSPRYKVTKRGQDVALRCDPISGHVSLYWYRQALGQGPEFLTYFNYEAQQDKSGLPNDRFSAERPEGSISTLTIQRTEQRDSAMYRCASSLKAALNTEAFFGQGTRLTVV.

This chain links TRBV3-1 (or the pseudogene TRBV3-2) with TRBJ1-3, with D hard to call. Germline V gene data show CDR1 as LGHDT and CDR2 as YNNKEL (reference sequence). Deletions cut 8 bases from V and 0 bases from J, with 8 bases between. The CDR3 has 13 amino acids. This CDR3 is CASRDHSGNTIYF. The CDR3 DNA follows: TGTGCCAGCCGGGATCACTCTGGAAACACCATATATTTT.

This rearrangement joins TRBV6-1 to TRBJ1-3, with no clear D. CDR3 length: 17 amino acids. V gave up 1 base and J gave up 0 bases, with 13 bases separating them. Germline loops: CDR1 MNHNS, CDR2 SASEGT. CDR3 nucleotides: TGTGCCAGCAGTGAAGAGTTCGGAACAGTCTCTGGAAACACCATATATTTT. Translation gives CASSEEFGTVSGNTIYF.

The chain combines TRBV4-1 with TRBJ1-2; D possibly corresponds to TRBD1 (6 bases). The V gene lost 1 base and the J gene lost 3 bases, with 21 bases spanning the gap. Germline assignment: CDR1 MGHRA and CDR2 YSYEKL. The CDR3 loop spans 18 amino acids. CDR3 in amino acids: CASSQAPGRGGYDYGYTF. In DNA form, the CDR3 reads TGCGCCAGCAGCCAAGCTCCGGGACGGGGGGGCTACGACTATGGCTACACCTTC.

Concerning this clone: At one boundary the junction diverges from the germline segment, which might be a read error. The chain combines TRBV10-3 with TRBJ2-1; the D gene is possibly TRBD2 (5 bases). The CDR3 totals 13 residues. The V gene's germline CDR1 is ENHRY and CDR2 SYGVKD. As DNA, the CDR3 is TGTGCCATCCTGGCGGGTACCTACGATGAGCAGTTCTTC. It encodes CAILAGTYDEQFF.

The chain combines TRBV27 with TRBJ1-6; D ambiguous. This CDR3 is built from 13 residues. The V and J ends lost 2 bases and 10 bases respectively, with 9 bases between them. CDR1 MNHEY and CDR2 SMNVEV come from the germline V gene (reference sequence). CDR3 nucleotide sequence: TGTGCCAGCAGTTTAAAGGGTGGGTCACCCCTCCACTTT. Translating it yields CASSLKGGSPLHF.

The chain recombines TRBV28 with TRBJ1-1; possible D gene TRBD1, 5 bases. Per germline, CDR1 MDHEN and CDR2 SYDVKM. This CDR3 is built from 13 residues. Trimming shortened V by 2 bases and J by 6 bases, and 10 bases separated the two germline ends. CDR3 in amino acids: CASSLPGLAEAFF. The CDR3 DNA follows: TGTGCCAGCAGTTTACCAGGGTTGGCTGAAGCTTTCTTT.

CDR3 DNA sequence: TGCGCCAGCAGTGAGTCCCCTAGACTAGCGGGGAAGAACACCGGGGAGCTGTTTTTT. This codes for CASSESPRLAGKNTGELFF. The J gene is TRBJ2-2, the V gene TRBV10-2, with 11 bases matching TRBD2. This CDR3 region has 19 residues. Germline CDR1 and CDR2: WSHSY and SAAADI. Losses at the gene ends were 0 bases for V and 1 base for J; bases not matched to a gene: 7.

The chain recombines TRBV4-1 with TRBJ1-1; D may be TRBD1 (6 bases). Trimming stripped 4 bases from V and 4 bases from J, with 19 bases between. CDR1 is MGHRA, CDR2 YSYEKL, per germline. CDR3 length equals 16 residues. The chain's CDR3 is CASSPPPGGGGTEAFF. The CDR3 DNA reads TGCGCCAGCAGCCCCCCCCCGGGGGGCGGCGGCACTGAAGCTTTCTTT.

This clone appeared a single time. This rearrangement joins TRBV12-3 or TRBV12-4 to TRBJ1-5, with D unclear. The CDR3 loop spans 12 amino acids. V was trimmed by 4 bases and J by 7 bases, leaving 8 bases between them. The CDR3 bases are TGTGCCAGCAGTTCCCCGGGCCAGCCCCAGCATTTT. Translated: CASSSPGQPQHF.

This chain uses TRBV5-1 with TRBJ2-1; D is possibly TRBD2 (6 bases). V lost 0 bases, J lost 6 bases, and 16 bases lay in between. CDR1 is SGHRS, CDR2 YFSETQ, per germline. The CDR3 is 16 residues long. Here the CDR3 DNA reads TGCGCCAGCAGCTTGGATGCGGGGATTCCCTCCAATGAGCAGTTCTTC. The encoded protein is CASSLDAGIPSNEQFF.

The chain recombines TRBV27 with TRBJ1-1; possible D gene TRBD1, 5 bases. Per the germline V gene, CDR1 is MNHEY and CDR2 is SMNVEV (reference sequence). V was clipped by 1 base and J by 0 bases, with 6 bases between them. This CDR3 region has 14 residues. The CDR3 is CASSLWGVNTEAFF. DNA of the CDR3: TGTGCCAGCAGTTTATGGGGGGTGAACACTGAAGCTTTCTTT.

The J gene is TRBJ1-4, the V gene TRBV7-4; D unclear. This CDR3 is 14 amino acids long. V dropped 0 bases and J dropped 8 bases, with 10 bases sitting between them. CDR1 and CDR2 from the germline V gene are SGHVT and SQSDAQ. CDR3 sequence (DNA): TGTGCCAGCAGCTTAGCCAGGAAGGACGAAAAACTGTTTTTT. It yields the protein CASSLARKDEKLFF.